This T cell receptor beta chain was identified during a study of regulatory T cells in long-lasting Graves disease. Study information: Persistence in Graves' disease denoted antithyroid drug use beyond 5 years alongside positive TSH receptor antibodies.

Comment on this clonotype: This CDR3 fails to terminate in the conserved phenylalanine or tryptophan, so it likely reflects a read error.

Germline loops: CDR1 MNHEY, CDR2 SMNVEV (reference sequence). The junction had 11 bases not matched to a gene; V was cut back by 5 bases and J by 8 bases. The CDR3 extends over 15 amino acids. The time point here: persistent/refractory GD, antithyroid drugs over 5 years with positive TRAb. Extracted RNA from PBMCs served as the source of the TCR library. Libraries of TCR beta came from iRepertoire HTBI primers plus Arm-PCR of CDR3 regions. TCRdb itself ran the multiplex PCR reads through MiXCR, one entry per CDR3 protein. The data hold about 470,000 distinct CDR3 sequences, with around a fifth observed a single time.

The sequence came from a female donor with Graves disease. This chain uses TRBV27 with TRBJ1-4, with 7 positions matching TRBD1. Source: peripheral blood mononuclear cells (PBMCs), taken when the disease was refractory, from a patient treated with antithyroid drugs. CDR3 amino acids: CASSGTDYSREKLFL. In nucleotides, the CDR3 is TGTGCCAGCAGTGGGACAGACTACTCGAGGGAAAAACTGTTTCTT.